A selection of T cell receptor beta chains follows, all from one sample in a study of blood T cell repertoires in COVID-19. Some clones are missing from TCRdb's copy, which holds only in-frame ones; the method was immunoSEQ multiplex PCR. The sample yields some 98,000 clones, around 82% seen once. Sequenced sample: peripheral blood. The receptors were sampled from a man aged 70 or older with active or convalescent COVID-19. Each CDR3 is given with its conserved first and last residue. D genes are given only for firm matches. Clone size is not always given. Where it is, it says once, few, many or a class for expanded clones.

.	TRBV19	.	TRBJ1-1	CASSIVGDRGTEAFF	TGTGCCAGTAGTATAGTAGGGGATAGGGGCACTGAAGCTTTCTTT
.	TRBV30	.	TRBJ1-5	CAWSRGMGNQPQHF	TGTGCCTGGAGTAGGGGTATGGGCAATCAGCCCCAGCATTTT
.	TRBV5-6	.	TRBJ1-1	CASSLARRDKDTEAFF	TGTGCCAGCAGCTTGGCCCGCAGGGACAAGGACACTGAAGCTTTCTTT
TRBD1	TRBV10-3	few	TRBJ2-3	CAIKPGQGQDTQYF	TGTGCCATCAAACCGGGACAGGGTCAAGATACGCAGTATTTT
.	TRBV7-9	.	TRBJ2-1	CASSFNNEQFF	TGTGCCAGCAGCTTTAATAATGAGCAGTTCTTC
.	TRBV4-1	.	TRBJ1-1	CASSQRIPQQLNTEAFF	TGCGCCAGCAGCCAAAGAATCCCCCAACAGCTGAACACTGAAGCTTTCTTT
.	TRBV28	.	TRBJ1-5	CASSFKGRGRNQPQHF	TGTGCCAGCAGTTTTAAGGGCAGGGGAAGAAATCAGCCCCAGCATTTT
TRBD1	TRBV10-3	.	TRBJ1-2	CAISSDRGLNGYTF	TGTGCCATCAGTTCAGACAGGGGGCTCAATGGCTACACCTTC
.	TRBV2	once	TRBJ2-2	CASTRTGTGELFF	TGTGCCAGCACCCGAACAGGGACCGGGGAGCTGTTTTTT
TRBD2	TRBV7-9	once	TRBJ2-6	CASLSGAREANVLTF	TGTGCCAGCCTTAGCGGGGCCCGGGAGGCCAACGTCCTGACTTTC
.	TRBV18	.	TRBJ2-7	CASSPQRREQYF	TGTGCCAGCTCACCACAGCGGCGTGAGCAGTACTTC
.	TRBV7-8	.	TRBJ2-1	CASSYRWSEQFF	TGTGCCAGCAGCTACCGTTGGAGTGAGCAGTTCTTC
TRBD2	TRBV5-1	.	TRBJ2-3	CASRERTSGGPSTDTQYF	TGCGCCAGCCGAGAAAGAACTAGCGGGGGACCTAGCACAGATACGCAGTATTTT
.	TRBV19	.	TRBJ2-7	CASKSTGTKSEQYF	TGTGCCAGTAAGTCGACCGGGACAAAAAGCGAGCAGTACTTC
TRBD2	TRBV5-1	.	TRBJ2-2	CASSVDSGGAGELFF	TGCGCCAGCAGCGTTGATAGCGGGGGGGCCGGGGAGCTGTTTTTT
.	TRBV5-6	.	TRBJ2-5	CASSLGLEETQYF	TGTGCCAGCAGCTTAGGACTCGAAGAGACCCAGTACTTC
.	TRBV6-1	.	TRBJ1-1	CASSELGGNTEAFF	TGTGCCAGCAGTGAATTAGGGGGAAACACTGAAGCTTTCTTT
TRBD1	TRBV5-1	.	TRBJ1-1	CASSLGRTGGTEAFF	TGCGCCAGCAGCTTGGGAAGGACAGGGGGCACTGAAGCTTTCTTT
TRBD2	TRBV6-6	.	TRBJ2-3	CASRLTSSSDTQYF	TGTGCCAGCAGATTGACTAGCTCATCAGATACGCAGTATTTT
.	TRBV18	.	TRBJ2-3	CASSPPRAGITDTQYF	TGTGCCAGCTCACCCCCCAGGGCGGGGATTACAGATACGCAGTATTTT
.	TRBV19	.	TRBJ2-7	CASTFSYSYEQYF	TGTGCCAGTACTTTCTCTTACTCCTACGAGCAGTACTTC
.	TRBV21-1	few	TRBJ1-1	CASRKRGSGAYTEAFF	TGTGCCAGCAGAAAAAGAGGGTCAGGGGCGTATACTGAAGCTTTCTTT
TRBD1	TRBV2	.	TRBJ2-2	CASRDRGLNTGELFF	TGTGCCAGCAGGGACAGGGGGCTTAACACCGGGGAGCTGTTTTTT
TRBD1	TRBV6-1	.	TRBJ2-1	CASSAKRDSGFNNEQFF	TGTGCCAGCAGTGCTAAACGGGACAGCGGCTTTAACAATGAGCAGTTCTTC
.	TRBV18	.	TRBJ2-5	CASSPLADRPETQYF	TGTGCCAGCTCCCCTCTCGCGGATCGTCCTGAGACCCAGTACTTC
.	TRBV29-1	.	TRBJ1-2	CSVATVNGYTF	TGCAGCGTTGCGACAGTGAATGGCTACACCTTC
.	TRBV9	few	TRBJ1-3	CASGSGNTIYF	TGTGCCAGCGGTAGCGGAAACACCATATATTTT
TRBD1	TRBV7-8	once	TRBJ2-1	CASSLAGQSSYNEQFF	TGTGCCAGCAGCTTAGCGGGACAGAGCTCCTACAATGAGCAGTTCTTC
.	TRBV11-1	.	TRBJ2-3	CASSLPYISTDTQYF	TGTGCCAGCAGCTTACCATACATTAGCACAGATACGCAGTATTTT
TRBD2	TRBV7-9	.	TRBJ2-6	CASSQRGRVGANVLTF	TGTGCCAGCAGCCAGCGGGGCAGGGTTGGGGCCAACGTCCTGACTTTC
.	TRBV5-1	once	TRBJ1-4	CASSLDEGRGKLFF	TGCGCCAGCAGCTTGGATGAAGGGCGGGGAAAACTGTTTTTT
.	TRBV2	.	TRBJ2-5	CASSYEYQETQYF	TGTGCCAGCAGTTACGAGTACCAAGAGACCCAGTACTTC
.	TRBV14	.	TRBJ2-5	CASSQISTLLSTSWQETQYF	TGTGCCAGCAGCCAAATTAGTACACTATTATCGACTAGTTGGCAAGAGACCCAGTACTTC